This T cell receptor (beta chain) emerged from a study of cytomegalovirus exposure and HLA in healthy donors. Findings and limits, study-wide: What a later analysis showed was that several of the most significant clusters appeared linked to common viral pathogens. Fewer N-insertions (relative to the approximately 670-donor mean) were reportedly seen in an Asian-associated ancestry cluster in a later analysis. The authors enumerated around 150 TCR beta chains as linked to cytomegalovirus.

The CDR3 totals 16 residues. The germline CDR1 and CDR2 sequences are SGHTA and FQGTGA. V lost 5 bases, J lost 0 bases, and 15 bases lay in between. It was with 60 Vbeta and 13 Jbeta primers that the PCR ran. TCRdb's table, derived via immunoSEQ multiplex PCR, lists solely in-frame clones and lacks some. The data contain 55,000 to 70,000 clones, approximately 74% of them singletons. Turning to this clone: Its antigen is not known.

Among the donors, all were healthy bone marrow donors. Source material: PBMCs. The chain has TRBV7-3 and TRBJ2-3; possible D gene TRBD1, 6 bases. This clonotype was sampled from a man aged 35 to 55 in good health and CMV-seropositive. CDR3 sequence (DNA): TGTGCCAGCAGCCCTGGGACACTTCCAAGCACAGATACGCAGTATTTT. This translates into CASSPGTLPSTDTQYF.